The 11 T cell receptor beta chains listed next were all sequenced from one sample in a study of OX40 agonist ivuxolimab in advanced cancers. Profiled with immunoSEQ multiplex PCR; TCRdb holds only in-frame clones, not every one. The sample records fewer than 70,000 clones, less than 90% being singletons. The sample was CD4+ or CD8+ T cells sorted from blood, taken in a trial of the OX40 agonist ivuxolimab. These TCRs come from an adult with an advanced solid tumor such as melanoma, head and neck, liver or kidney cancer.

This chain links TRBV28 with TRBJ2-3, with 7 bases matching TRBD1. The germline V gene encodes CDR1 MDHEN and CDR2 SYDVKM. This CDR3 is built from 15 residues. Trimming cost V 6 bases and J 0 bases; bases outside gene matches: 6. The CDR3 DNA reads as TGTGCCAGCAGACTTGGGGGACAGAGCACAGATACGCAGTATTTT. This codes for CASRLGGQSTDTQYF.

This clone was recorded a few times. The chain has TRBV5-4 and TRBJ1-5, with TRBD1 as a possible D gene (5 bases). Trimming removed 5 bases at V and 9 bases at J, with 21 bases between. CDR1 and CDR2 (germline): SGHNT, YYREEE (reference sequence). CDR3 length: 15 residues. This CDR3 reads CASRKTVRSLWPQHF. The CDR3 nucleotides read TGTGCCAGCAGGAAGACAGTTAGGAGTTTATGGCCCCAGCATTTT.

V gene TRBV5-1 combines with J gene TRBJ2-5; 7 nucleotides agree with TRBD1. This CDR3 region has 14 residues. In germline, CDR1 is SGHRS, CDR2 YFSETQ. Trimming cost V 4 bases and J 5 bases; bases outside gene matches: 8. As DNA, the CDR3 is TGCGCCAGCAGCCAGGGGGACCGCGGGGAGACCCAGTACTTC. Protein sequence: CASSQGDRGETQYF.

This clone has only a few counts. The V and J genes are TRBV30 and TRBJ2-7; D could derive from TRBD1 or TRBD2 (5 bases each). V was shortened by 8 bases and J by 5 bases, with 13 bases between the two germline ends. Germline CDR1 GTSNPN, CDR2 SVGIG (reference sequence). This CDR3 is built from 11 residues. The CDR3 bases are TGTGCCAGGGGCAGGGACGACGAGCAGTACTTC. It codes for CARGRDDEQYF.

The chain recombines TRBV30 with TRBJ1-6; no firm D call. The V gene lost 6 bases and the J gene lost 9 bases, with 15 bases spanning the gap. Germline CDR1 and CDR2: GTSNPN and SVGIG (reference sequence). The CDR3 extends over 13 amino acids. The CDR3 DNA reads as TGTGCCTGTAATGGCTGGGAGGTTTCACCCCTCCACTTT. Translation: CACNGWEVSPLHF. Looking up the rest from reference TRBV30 and TRBJ1-6 gives the full variable domain: SQTIHQWPATLVQPVGSPLSLECTVEGTSNPNLYWYRQAAGRGLQLLFYSVGIGQISSEVPQNLSASRPQDRQFILSSKKLLLSDSGFYLCACNGWEVSPLHFGNGTRLTVT.

The CDR3 nucleotides read TGTGCCAGCAGTTACTTCCCAGATACGCAGTATTTT. Translation gives CASSYFPDTQYF. The chain uses TRBV6-6 and TRBJ2-3; D gene unclear. The CDR3 length is 12 residues. The V end lost 1 base, the J end lost 4 bases, and 3 bases lay between the germline ends. Germline CDR1 and CDR2: MNHNY and SVGAGI (reference sequence).

This chain links TRBV9 with TRBJ2-1; the D gene is possibly TRBD2 (7 bases). The CDR3 is 19 amino acids. V lost 0 bases and J 7 bases, leaving 26 bases between the germline ends. Germline V gives CDR1 SGDLS, CDR2 YYNGEE. For the CDR3, the DNA is TGTGCCAGCAGCGTAGATTCAGGGGCCACGGGCGGGGGTCGGAATGAGCAGTTCTTC. It translates to CASSVDSGATGGGRNEQFF.

The chain links TRBV7-2 to TRBJ2-5, with D possibly being TRBD1 (5 bases). Germline V gives CDR1 SGHTA, CDR2 FQGNSA. The germline V and J ends were trimmed by 5 bases and 1 base, with 14 bases remaining between them. The CDR3 length is 15 residues. The CDR3 region has the DNA TGTGCCAGCAGCCTAATCGGGCAGGGCCAAGAGACCCAGTACTTC. As protein: CASSLIGQGQETQYF.

The rearrangement uses TRBV5-4 and TRBJ2-7, with D unclear. CDR3 length: 14 residues. CDR1 SGHNT and CDR2 YYREEE come from the germline V gene (reference sequence). V lost 0 bases, J lost 5 bases, and 12 bases lay in between. Here the CDR3 DNA reads TGTGCCAGCAGCTTGGTAGGGATCGCCCACGAGCAGTACTTC. Protein: CASSLVGIAHEQYF.

This clone is a singleton in its sample. The gene calls are TRBV11-2 and TRBJ1-2; tentative D call: TRBD1 (6 bases). Germline loops: CDR1 SGHAT, CDR2 FQNNGV. V lost 4 bases and J lost 0, with 18 bases in between. The CDR3 is 17 residues long. This CDR3 is CASSSLKGDKSNYGYTF. The CDR3 DNA reads as TGTGCCAGCAGCTCCTTAAAGGGGGACAAATCTAACTATGGCTACACCTTC.

The chain is built from TRBV10-3 and TRBJ1-5; TRBD1 is a possible D gene (6 bases). The CDR3 is made up of 14 amino acids. In germline, CDR1 is ENHRY, CDR2 SYGVKD. The V end was cut by 0 bases, the J end by 8 bases, with 11 bases between. CDR3 nucleotide sequence: TGTGCCATCAGTGAGTCGAGGAAGGGGGAGCCCCAGCATTTT. Amino acids: CAISESRKGEPQHF.